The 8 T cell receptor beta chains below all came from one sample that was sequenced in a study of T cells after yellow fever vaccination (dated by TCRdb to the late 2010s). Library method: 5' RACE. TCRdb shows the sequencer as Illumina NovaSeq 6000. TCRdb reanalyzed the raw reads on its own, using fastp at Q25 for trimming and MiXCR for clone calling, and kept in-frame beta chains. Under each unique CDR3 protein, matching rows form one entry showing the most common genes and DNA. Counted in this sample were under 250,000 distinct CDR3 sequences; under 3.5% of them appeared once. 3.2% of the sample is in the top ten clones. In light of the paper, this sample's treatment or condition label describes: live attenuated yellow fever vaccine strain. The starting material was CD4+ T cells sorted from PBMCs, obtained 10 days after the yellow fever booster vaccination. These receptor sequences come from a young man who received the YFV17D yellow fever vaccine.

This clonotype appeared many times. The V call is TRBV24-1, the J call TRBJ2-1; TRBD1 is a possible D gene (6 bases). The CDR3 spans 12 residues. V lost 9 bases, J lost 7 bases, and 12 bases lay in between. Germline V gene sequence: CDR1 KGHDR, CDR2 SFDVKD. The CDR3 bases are TGTGCCACCGGATTACAGGGAAATGAGCAGTTCTTC. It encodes CATGLQGNEQFF.

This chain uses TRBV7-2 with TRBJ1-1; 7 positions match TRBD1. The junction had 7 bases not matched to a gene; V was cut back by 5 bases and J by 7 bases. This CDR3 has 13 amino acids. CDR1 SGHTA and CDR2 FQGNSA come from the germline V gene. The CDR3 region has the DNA TGTGCCAGCAGCCTGGGGACAGAAAATGAAGCTTTCTTT. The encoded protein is CASSLGTENEAFF.

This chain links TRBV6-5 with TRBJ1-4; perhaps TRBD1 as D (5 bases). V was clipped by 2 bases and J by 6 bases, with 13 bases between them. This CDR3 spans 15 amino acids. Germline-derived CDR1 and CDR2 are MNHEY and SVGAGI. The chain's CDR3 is CASSYGGQGYEKLFF. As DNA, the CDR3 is TGTGCCAGCAGTTACGGGGGTCAGGGTTATGAAAAACTGTTTTTT.

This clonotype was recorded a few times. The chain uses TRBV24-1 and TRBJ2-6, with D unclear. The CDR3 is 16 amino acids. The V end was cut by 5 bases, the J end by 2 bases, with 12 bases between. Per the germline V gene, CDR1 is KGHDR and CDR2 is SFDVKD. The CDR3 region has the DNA TGTGCCACCAGTGTCGTTCGAACCCCTGGGGCCAACGTCCTGACTTTC. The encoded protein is CATSVVRTPGANVLTF.

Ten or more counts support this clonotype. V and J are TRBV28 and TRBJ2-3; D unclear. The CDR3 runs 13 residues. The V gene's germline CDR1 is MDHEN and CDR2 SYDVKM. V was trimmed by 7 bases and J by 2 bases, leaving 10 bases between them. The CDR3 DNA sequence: TGTGCCAGCAAGTCGACACTCACAGATACGCAGTATTTT. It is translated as CASKSTLTDTQYF.

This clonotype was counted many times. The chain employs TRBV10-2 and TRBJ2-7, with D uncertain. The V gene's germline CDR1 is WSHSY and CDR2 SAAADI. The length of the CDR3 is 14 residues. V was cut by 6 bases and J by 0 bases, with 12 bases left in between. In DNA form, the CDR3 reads TGCGCCAGCAGGAGACTGACCGACTCCTACGAGCAGTACTTC. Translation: CASRRLTDSYEQYF.

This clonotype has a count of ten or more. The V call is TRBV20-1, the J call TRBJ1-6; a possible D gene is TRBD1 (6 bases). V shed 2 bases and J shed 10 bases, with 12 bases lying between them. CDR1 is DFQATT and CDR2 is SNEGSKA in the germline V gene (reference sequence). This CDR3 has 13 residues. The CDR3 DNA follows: TGCAGTGCTAGACGGGGGCAGTTCTCACCCCTCCACTTT. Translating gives CSARRGQFSPLHF.

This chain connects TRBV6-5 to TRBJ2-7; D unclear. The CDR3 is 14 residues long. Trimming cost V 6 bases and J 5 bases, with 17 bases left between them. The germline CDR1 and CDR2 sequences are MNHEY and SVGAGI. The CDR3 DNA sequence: TGTGCCAGCAGCCTGGCTGGGGTGGAAAACGAGCAGTACTTC. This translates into CASSLAGVENEQYF.